Shown below are 8 T cell receptor beta chains from a single sample sequenced in a study of Tregs in tolerant kidney transplant recipients. TCRdb keeps only in-frame clones here, not all; method: immunoSEQ multiplex PCR. The sample includes tens of thousands of clones, under 95% of them seen just once. The input for sequencing was Tregs from blood, taken before the transplant. The receptors were gathered from a human donor who received a combined kidney and bone marrow transplant.

The chain couples TRBV18 to TRBJ2-2; D might be TRBD1 (6 bases). Germline V CDR1 and CDR2: KGHSH, LQKENI. The ends were cut back, 2 bases at V and 9 bases at J, with 7 bases in the middle. The CDR3 covers 12 residues. The CDR3 coding sequence is TGTGCCAGCTCACCAACAGGGAGGGAGCTGTTTTTT. Translating gives CASSPTGRELFF.

This chain uses TRBV4-3 with TRBJ2-7; 9 nucleotides align to TRBD2. With 0 bases clipped from V and 2 bases from J, the junction kept 2 bases outside the gene matches. The germline V gene has CDR1 LGHNA and CDR2 YSLEER. This CDR3 is built from 15 residues. The CDR3 DNA is TGCGCCAGCAGCCAAGAGCGGGAGGGGCCCTACGAGCAGTACTTC. Translation gives CASSQEREGPYEQYF.

The count of this clone is one. The chain uses TRBV7-9 and TRBJ2-1; D gene unclear. The germline V and J ends were trimmed by 0 bases and 2 bases, with 5 bases remaining between them. Germline CDR1 is SEHNR and CDR2 is FQNEAQ (reference sequence). This CDR3 has 14 amino acids. CDR3 nucleotide sequence: TGTGCCAGCAGCTTAGCTGGTCCCTACAATGAGCAGTTCTTC. This translates into CASSLAGPYNEQFF.

V gene TRBV27 combines with J gene TRBJ2-1; D may be TRBD2 (5 bases). Germline V gene data show CDR1 as MNHEY and CDR2 as SMNVEV (reference sequence). The CDR3 is 15 amino acids. V was cut by 5 bases and J by 2 bases, with 13 bases left in between. CDR3 residues: CASSPPRGAYNEQFF. CDR3 coding DNA: TGTGCCAGCAGTCCACCACGGGGAGCCTACAATGAGCAGTTCTTC.

The V gene is TRBV30, the J gene TRBJ2-7, with 7 positions matching TRBD1. The CDR3 contains 15 residues. J lost 2 bases, V lost 3 bases, and 10 bases had no gene match. Germline V gene sequence: CDR1 GTSNPN, CDR2 SVGIG (reference sequence). CDR3 in amino acids: CAWRVGLRGTYEQYF. CDR3 DNA: TGTGCCTGGAGGGTGGGCCTCAGGGGGACCTACGAGCAGTACTTC.

The chain is built from TRBV7-8 and TRBJ1-1; no clear D. The V end lost 7 bases, the J end lost 5 bases, and 11 bases lay between the germline ends. The CDR3 covers 12 residues. Per the germline V gene, CDR1 is SGHVS and CDR2 is FQNEAQ. This CDR3 reads CASTGGRTEAFF. Written as DNA, the CDR3 is TGTGCCAGCACCGGAGGGAGGACTGAAGCTTTCTTT.

In DNA, the CDR3 is TGTGCCAGCAGTCCCCGCGCGACAGGGGCTTTCAATCAGCCCCAGCATTTT. It yields the protein CASSPRATGAFNQPQHF. The rearrangement links TRBV4-2 to TRBJ1-5; 8 bases map to TRBD1. The CDR3 runs to 17 residues. Unmatched junction bases numbered 13, after V lost 6 bases and J lost 3 bases. The V gene's germline CDR1 is LGHNA and CDR2 YNFKEQ.

The gene calls are TRBV5-4 and TRBJ2-5; 12 bases agree with TRBD1. The germline CDR1 and CDR2 sequences are SGHNT and YYREEE (reference sequence). The ends lost 4 bases at V and 3 bases at J; junction bases unmatched: 13. CDR3 length: 18 residues. CDR3 DNA: TGTGCCAGCAGCCTTACAACCGGGACAGGGGGCTTGGAAGAGACCCAGTACTTC. Translating gives CASSLTTGTGGLEETQYF.